This T cell receptor (beta chain) stems from a study of T cells in Graves' hyperthyroidism and ophthalmopathy. General observations from the study: Among clonotypes expanded in thyroid above 0.001, most were also found in blood.

After removal of 0 bases from V and 3 bases from J, the junction contained 5 bases not matched to a gene. CDR3 length equals 16 residues. CDR1 is SGHDT, CDR2 YYEEEE, per germline. TCR beta CDR3 sequences were amplified from RNA transcripts. The HTBI primer set drove a first-round RT-PCR of the TCR CDR3. TCRdb re-called the multiplex PCR reads with MiXCR, one entry per CDR3 protein. The table shows 500,000 or so distinct CDR3 sequences, with about a sixth occurring only once. PBMCs stemmed from over 7.5 ml fresh peripheral blood. A note on this clonotype: Its specificity is unknown.

Sequenced material: blood. V gene TRBV5-6 combines with J gene TRBJ2-7, with 11 bases lining up with TRBD1. This receptor was identified in a woman under 30 with Graves' ophthalmopathy. The CDR3 spells CASSLGSGTGGYEQYF. In DNA form, the CDR3 reads TGTGCCAGCAGCTTGGGATCCGGGACAGGGGGCTACGAGCAGTACTTC.